This TCR beta chain came from a study of blood T cell repertoires in COVID-19. Assay: immunoSEQ multiplex PCR; the TCRdb copy retains only in-frame clones and omits some. The sample contains 180,000 or so clones, 81% of which appear only once. Enrolment of Seattle patients took place during active infection, and they were followed longitudinally. This clone was seen a few times. This clonotype was sampled from a middle-aged woman with COVID-19, enrolled during active disease. Sequenced sample: peripheral blood.

In DNA form, the CDR3 reads TGTGCCAGCTCACCACCCCCCGCGACAGGTAACACTGAAGCTTTCTTT. Encoded protein: CASSPPPATGNTEAFF. V and J are TRBV18 and TRBJ1-1, with D possibly TRBD1 on 6 matching bases. Germline CDR1 is KGHSH and CDR2 is LQKENI. The ends were cut back, 0 bases at V and 2 bases at J, with 13 bases in the middle. The CDR3 runs to 16 residues.